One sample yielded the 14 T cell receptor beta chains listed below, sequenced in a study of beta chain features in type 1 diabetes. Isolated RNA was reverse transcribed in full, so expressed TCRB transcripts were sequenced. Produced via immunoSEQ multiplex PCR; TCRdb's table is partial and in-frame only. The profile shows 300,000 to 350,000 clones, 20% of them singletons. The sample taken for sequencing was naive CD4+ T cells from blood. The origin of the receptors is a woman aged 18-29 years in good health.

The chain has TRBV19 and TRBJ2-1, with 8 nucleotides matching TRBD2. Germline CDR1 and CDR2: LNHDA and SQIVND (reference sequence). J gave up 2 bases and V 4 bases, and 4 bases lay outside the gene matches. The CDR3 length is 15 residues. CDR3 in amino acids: CASSTTSGPYNEQFF. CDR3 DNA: TGTGCCAGTAGTACCACTAGCGGACCCTACAATGAGCAGTTCTTC.

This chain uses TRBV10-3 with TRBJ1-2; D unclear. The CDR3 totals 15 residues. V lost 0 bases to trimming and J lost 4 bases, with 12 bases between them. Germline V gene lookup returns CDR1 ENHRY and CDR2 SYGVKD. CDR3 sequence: CAISESLGGSYGYTF. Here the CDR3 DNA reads TGTGCCATCAGTGAGTCGCTGGGTGGGAGCTATGGCTACACCTTC.

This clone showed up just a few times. CDR3 region: CASSLSGIKGNEQFF. CDR3 coding DNA: TGTGCCAGCAGCCTTAGCGGGATTAAGGGAAATGAGCAGTTCTTC. The rearrangement links TRBV5-6 to TRBJ2-1; 8 bases are shared with TRBD2. Trimming at V came to 4 bases and at J to 7 bases, leaving 10 bases not matched to a gene. Germline CDR1 reads SGHDT; CDR2 reads YYEEEE. The CDR3 extends over 15 amino acids.

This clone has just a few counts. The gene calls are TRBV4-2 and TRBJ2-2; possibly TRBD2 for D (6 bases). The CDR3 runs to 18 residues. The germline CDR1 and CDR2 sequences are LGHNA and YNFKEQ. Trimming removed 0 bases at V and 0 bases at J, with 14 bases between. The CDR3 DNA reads TGTGCCAGCAGCCAAGAGGGGCGGGGACGCACGAACACCGGGGAGCTGTTTTTT. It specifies CASSQEGRGRTNTGELFF.

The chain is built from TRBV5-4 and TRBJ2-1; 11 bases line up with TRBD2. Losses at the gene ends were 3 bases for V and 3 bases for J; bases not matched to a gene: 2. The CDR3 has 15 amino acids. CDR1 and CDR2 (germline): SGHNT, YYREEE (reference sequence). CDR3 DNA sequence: TGTGCCAGCAGCTCGGGACTAGCGGTCTACAATGAGCAGTTCTTC. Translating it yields CASSSGLAVYNEQFF.

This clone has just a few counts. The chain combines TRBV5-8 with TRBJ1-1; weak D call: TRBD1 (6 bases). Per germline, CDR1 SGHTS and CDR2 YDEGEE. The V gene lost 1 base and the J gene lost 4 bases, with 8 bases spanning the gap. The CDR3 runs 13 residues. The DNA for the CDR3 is TGTGCCAGCAGCTTGAGGACAGTCACTGAAGCTTTCTTT. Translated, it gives CASSLRTVTEAFF.

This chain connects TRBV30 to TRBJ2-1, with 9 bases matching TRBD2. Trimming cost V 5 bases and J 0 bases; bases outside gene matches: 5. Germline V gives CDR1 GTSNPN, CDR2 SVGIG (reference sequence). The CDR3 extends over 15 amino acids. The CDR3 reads CAWGLGLASYNEQFF. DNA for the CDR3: TGTGCCTGGGGCCTGGGACTAGCCTCCTACAATGAGCAGTTCTTC.

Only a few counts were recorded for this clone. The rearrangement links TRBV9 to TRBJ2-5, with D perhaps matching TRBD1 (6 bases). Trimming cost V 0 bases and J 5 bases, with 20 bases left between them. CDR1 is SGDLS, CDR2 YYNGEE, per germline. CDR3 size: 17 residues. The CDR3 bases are TGTGCCAGCAGCGTAGAAATTGGAGGTGGACAGCCGGAGACCCAGTACTTC. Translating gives CASSVEIGGGQPETQYF.

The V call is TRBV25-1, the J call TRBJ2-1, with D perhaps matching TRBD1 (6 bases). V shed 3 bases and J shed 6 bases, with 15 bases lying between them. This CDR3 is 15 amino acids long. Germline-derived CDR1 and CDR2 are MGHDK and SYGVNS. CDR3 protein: CASSDGTGWGNEQFF. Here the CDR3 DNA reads TGTGCCAGCAGTGATGGTACAGGGTGGGGCAATGAGCAGTTCTTC.

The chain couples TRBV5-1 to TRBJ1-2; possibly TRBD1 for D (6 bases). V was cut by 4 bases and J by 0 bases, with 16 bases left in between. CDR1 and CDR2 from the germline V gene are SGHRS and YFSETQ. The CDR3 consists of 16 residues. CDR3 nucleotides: TGCGCCAGCAGCCCAGGACAGAATCGGGCTAACTATGGCTACACCTTC. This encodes CASSPGQNRANYGYTF.

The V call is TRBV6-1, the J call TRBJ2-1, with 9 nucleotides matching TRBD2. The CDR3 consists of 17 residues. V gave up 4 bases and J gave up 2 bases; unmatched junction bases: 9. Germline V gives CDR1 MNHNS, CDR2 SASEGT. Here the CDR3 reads CASSGTLAGITYNEQFF. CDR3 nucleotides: TGTGCCAGCAGTGGGACACTAGCGGGTATTACCTACAATGAGCAGTTCTTC.

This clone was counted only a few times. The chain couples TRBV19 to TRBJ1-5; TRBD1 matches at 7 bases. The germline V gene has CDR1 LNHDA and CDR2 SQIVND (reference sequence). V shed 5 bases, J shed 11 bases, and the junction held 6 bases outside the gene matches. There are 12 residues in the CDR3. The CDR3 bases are TGTGCCAGTAGTGCCGGACAGGTTTCCCAGCATTTT. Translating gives CASSAGQVSQHF.

The CDR3 spells CASRTGREDTEAFF. The CDR3 DNA is TGTGCCAGCCGTACAGGGAGAGAGGACACTGAAGCTTTCTTT. The chain joins TRBV2 to TRBJ1-1; TRBD1 is a possible D gene (6 bases). V lost 8 bases, J lost 3 bases, and 16 bases lay in between. Looked up from germline, CDR1 is SNHLY and CDR2 is FYNNEI. CDR3 size: 14 residues.

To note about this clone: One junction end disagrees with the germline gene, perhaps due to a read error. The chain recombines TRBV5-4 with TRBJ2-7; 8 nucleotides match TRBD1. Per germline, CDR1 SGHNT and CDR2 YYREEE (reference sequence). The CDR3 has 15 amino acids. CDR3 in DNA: TGTGCCAGCAGGTTGGAAAGCCAGGGGGCTGGGGAGCAGTACTTC. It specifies CASRLESQGAGEQYF.